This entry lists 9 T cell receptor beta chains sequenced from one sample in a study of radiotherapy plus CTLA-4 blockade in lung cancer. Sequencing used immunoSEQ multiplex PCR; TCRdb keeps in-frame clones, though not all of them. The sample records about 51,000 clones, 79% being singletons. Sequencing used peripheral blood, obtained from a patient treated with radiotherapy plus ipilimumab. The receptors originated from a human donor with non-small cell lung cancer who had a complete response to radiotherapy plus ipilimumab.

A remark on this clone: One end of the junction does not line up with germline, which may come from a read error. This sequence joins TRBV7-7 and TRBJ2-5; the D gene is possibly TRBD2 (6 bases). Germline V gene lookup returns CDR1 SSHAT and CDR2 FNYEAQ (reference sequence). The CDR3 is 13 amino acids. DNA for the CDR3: TGTGCTAGCAGCCTCGGGACTCAAGAGACCCAGTACTTC. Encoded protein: CASSLGTQETQYF.

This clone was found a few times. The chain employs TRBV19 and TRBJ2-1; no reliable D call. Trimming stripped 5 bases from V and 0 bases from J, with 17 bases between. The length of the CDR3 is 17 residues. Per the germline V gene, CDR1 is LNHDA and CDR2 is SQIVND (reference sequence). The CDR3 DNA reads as TGTGCCAGTAGTCCCCAAGAGGCGCTGAGCTCCTACAATGAGCAGTTCTTC. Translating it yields CASSPQEALSSYNEQFF.

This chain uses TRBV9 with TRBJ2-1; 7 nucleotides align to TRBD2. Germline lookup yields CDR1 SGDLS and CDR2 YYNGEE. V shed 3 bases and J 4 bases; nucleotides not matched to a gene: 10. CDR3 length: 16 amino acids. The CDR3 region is CASSAPLVGGYNEQFF. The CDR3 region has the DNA TGTGCCAGCAGCGCGCCTCTGGTGGGAGGGTACAATGAGCAGTTCTTC.

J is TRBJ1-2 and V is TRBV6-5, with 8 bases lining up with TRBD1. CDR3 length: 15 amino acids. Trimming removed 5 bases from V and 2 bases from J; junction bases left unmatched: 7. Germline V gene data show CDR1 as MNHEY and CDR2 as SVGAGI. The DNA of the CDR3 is TGTGCCAGCAGTCGACAGGGGAAGTCGAACTATGGCTACACCTTC. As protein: CASSRQGKSNYGYTF.

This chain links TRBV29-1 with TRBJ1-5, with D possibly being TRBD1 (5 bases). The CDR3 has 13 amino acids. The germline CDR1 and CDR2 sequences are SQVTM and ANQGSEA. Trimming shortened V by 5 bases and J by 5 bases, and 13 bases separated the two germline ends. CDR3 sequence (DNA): TGCAGCGTTAACCCTGGGGGGGATCAGCCCCAGCATTTT. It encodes CSVNPGGDQPQHF.

The CDR3 DNA follows: TGTGCCAGCGGGGGGAATCAGCCCCAGCATTTT. Residues: CASGGNQPQHF. This rearrangement joins TRBV6-5 to TRBJ1-5, with a weak D call TRBD1 (5 bases). Germline V gene data show CDR1 as MNHEY and CDR2 as SVGAGI. V lost 8 bases and J lost 4, with 6 bases in between. The CDR3 is made up of 11 amino acids.

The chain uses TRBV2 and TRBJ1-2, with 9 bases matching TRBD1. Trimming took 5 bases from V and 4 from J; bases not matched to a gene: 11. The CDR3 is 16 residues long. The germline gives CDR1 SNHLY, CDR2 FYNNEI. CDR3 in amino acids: CASSRDRASRPYGYTF. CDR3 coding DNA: TGTGCCAGCAGTCGGGACAGGGCCTCGAGGCCCTATGGCTACACCTTC.

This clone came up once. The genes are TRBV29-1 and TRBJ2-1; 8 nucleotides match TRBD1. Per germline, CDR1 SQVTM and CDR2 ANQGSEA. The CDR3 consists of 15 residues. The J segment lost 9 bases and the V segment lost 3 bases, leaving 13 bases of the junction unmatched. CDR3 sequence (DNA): TGCAGCGTTGATTTTTGGACAGGGCCTTTGTCTGAGCAGTTCTTC. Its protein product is CSVDFWTGPLSEQFF.

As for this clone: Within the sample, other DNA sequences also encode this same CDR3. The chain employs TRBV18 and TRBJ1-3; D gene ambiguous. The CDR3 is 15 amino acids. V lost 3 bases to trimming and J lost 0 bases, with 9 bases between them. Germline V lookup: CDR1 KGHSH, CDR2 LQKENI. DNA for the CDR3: TGTGCCAGCTCACCCCCGAGCCACTCTGGAAACACCATATATTTT. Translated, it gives CASSPPSHSGNTIYF.